The table lists the clone carrying this T cell receptor (beta chain) with a few counts. Its target is not known. This entry belongs to a study of T cells after yellow fever vaccination. General study findings and limits: Sorted repertoires could include abundant contaminating clonotypes from bulk cells.

TCRdb passed the 5' RACE reads through MiXCR, listing each CDR3 protein once. The sample has 150,000 to 200,000 distinct CDR3 sequences; approximately 11% are singletons. The V and J ends lost 6 bases and 2 bases respectively, with 16 bases between them. This CDR3 region has 16 residues. Germline V gene sequence: CDR1 LGHNA, CDR2 YSLEER. The chain links TRBV4-3 to TRBJ2-2, with D perhaps matching TRBD2 (6 bases). The TCR was taken from a man between 18 and 35 years old who received the YFV17D yellow fever vaccine. The sequencing used CD8+ T cells sorted from PBMCs, collected 15 days after the yellow fever booster vaccination. The CDR3 protein is CASRPVDGLNTGELFF. Written as DNA, the CDR3 is TGCGCCAGCAGACCCGTCGATGGACTAAACACCGGGGAGCTGTTTTTT.